This T cell receptor (beta chain) was recorded in a study of T cells in Graves' hyperthyroidism and ophthalmopathy. At the level of the study: Peripheral blood samples were taken at initial diagnosis, prior to any treatment.

This clonotype turned up a few times. At one boundary the junction diverges from the germline segment, which might be a read error. Germline V gene lookup returns CDR1 SNHLY and CDR2 FYNNEI. CDR3 length: 17 residues. Amplification yielded TCR beta CDR3 regions, with RNA transcripts as the source. The TCR CDR3 first-round RT-PCR relied on the HTBI primer set. One entry per CDR3 protein, called by TCRdb with MiXCR from the multiplex PCR reads. This sample has about 480,000 distinct CDR3 sequences; around 24% occur once, and the top ten carry over 9%. The sequenced sample consisted of blood. The source is a woman in her 30s with Graves' ophthalmopathy. The rearrangement uses TRBV2 and TRBJ2-7; D may be TRBD1 (5 bases). The CDR3 DNA sequence: TGTACCAGCAGGGCCTCCGGAAGGGGTAGGAAGCTCTACGAGCAGTACTTC. It specifies CTSRASGRGRKLYEQYF.